This T cell receptor beta chain was captured in a study of blood T cell repertoires in COVID-19. This CDR3 region has 15 residues. Germline loops: CDR1 SQVTM, CDR2 ANQGSEA. Deletions cut 7 bases from V and 5 bases from J, with 20 bases between. The protocol was immunoSEQ multiplex PCR, while the TCRdb copy is restricted to in-frame clones and leaves out a portion. The data contain about 220,000 clones, about 79% of them singletons. Sequencing was carried out using PBMCs or T cells enriched from blood (not recorded which). The sequence came from a woman aged 60 to 75 who had recovered from COVID-19. The V call is TRBV29-1, the J call TRBJ1-4; possibly TRBD1 for D (6 bases). The CDR3 protein is CSAVLHREMNEKLFF. DNA of the CDR3: TGCAGCGCCGTCCTCCACAGGGAAATGAATGAAAAACTGTTTTTT.